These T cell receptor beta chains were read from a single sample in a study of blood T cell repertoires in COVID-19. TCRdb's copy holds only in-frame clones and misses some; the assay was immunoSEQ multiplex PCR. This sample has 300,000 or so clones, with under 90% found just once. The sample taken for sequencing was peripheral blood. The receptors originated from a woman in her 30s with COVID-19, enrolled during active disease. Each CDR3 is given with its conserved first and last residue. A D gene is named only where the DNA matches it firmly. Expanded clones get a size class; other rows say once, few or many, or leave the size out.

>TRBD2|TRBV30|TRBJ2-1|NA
TGTGCCTGGAGTCGTCTAAAGCGGGAGGAGAGTGAGCAGTTCTTC
CAWSRLKREESEQFF
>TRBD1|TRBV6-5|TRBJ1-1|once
TGTGCCAGCATCGGGACAGGGAAAGGGAACACTGAAGCTTTCTTT
CASIGTGKGNTEAFF
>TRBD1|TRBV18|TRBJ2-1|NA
TGTGCCAGCTCACCAAGGACAGGCCCCTCCTACAATGAGCAGTTCTTC
CASSPRTGPSYNEQFF
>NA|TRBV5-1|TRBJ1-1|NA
TGCGCCAGCAGCCCCCTTCCCGCCCTTAGGGGCATTGTGAACACTGAAGCTTTCTTT
CASSPLPALRGIVNTEAFF
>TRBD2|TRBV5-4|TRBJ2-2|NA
TGTGCCAGCAGCTTGGGCCAGACTCCAGCGGGATTCTCGGGGGAGCTGTTTTTT
CASSLGQTPAGFSGELFF
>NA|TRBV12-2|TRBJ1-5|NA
TGTGCAAGTCGCTTAGGGTACACGACAGGGTCTAATCAGCCCCAGCATTTT
CASRLGYTTGSNQPQHF
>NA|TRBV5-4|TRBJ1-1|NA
TGTGCCAGCAGCTTGCAAACTGAAGCTTTCTTT
CASSLQTEAFF
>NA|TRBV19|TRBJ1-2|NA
TGTGCCAGTAGTTCAGGTCCTTATGGCTACACCTTC
CASSSGPYGYTF
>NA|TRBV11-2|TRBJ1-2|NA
TGTGCCAGCAGCCCTATCAACCAACGCTATGGCTACACCTTC
CASSPINQRYGYTF
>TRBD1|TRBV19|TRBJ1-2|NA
TGTGCCAGTAGTAACAGGGGTAATAACTATGGCTACACCTTC
CASSNRGNNYGYTF
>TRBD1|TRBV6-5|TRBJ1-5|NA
TGTGCCAGCAGGACCCGGACAGGGACCCGTCAGCCCCAGCATTTT
CASRTRTGTRQPQHF
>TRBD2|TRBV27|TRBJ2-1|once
TGTGCCAGCAGGCTAGCGGGAGGGTTCAATGAGCAGTTCTTC
CASRLAGGFNEQFF
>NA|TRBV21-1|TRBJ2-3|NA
TGTGCCATTCATAGGCAGGGCATAGAATGCACAGATACGCAGTATTTT
CAIHRQGIECTDTQYF
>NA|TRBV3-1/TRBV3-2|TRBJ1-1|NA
TGTGCCAGCAGCCAAGACAGTTTGAACACTGAAGCTTTCTTT
CASSQDSLNTEAFF
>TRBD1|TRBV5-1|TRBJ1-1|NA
TGCGCCAGCGCTCCTACAGGGGGCCGGGCCACTGAAGCTTTCTTT
CASAPTGGRATEAFF
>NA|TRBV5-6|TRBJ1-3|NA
TGTGCCAGCAGCTTGGTCAACAGACACTCTGGAAACACCATATATTTT
CASSLVNRHSGNTIYF
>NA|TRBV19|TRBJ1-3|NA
TGTGCCAGTAGTGCGGGGACGGCCTCATCGGGAAACACCATATATTTT
CASSAGTASSGNTIYF
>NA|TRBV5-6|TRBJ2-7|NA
TGTGCCAGCAGCCCCGGGCTCCGCGGGGAGCAGTACTTC
CASSPGLRGEQYF
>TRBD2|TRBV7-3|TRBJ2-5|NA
TGTGCCAGCAGCCATAGGGGACTAGCGGAAGAGACCCAGTACTTC
CASSHRGLAEETQYF
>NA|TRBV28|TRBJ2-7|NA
TGTGCCAGCAGTTCCACAGGGCTCGAGCAGTACTTC
CASSSTGLEQYF
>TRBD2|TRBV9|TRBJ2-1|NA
TGTGCCAGCAGCTCAGCCCGGGGGGAGGAGCAGTTCTTC
CASSSARGEEQFF
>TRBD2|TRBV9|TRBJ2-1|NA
TGTGCCAGCAGCCCCCGACTAGCGGGAGGCTCCTACAATGAGCAGTTCTTC
CASSPRLAGGSYNEQFF
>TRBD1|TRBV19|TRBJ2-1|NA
TGTGCCAGTAGTATGGGCACAGGGGGTGGCTATGAGCAGTTCTTC
CASSMGTGGGYEQFF
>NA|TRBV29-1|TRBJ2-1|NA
TGCAGCCTATTTCTGATCAATGAGCAGTTCTTC
CSLFLINEQFF
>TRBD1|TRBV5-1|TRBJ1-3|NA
TGCGCCAGCAGCTTGGCCGTTGTGGACAGGGGCTCTGGAAACACCATATATTTT
CASSLAVVDRGSGNTIYF
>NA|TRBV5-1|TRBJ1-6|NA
TGCGCCAGCAGCTTGGAGGGAGGGTGGGATTCACCCCTCCACTTT
CASSLEGGWDSPLHF
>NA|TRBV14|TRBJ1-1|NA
TGTGCCAGCAGCCGGGGGCGGAACACTGAAGCTTTCTTT
CASSRGRNTEAFF
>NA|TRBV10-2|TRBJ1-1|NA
TGCGCCAGCAGTGAGTCGGAGGGCTACACTGAAGCTTTCTTT
CASSESEGYTEAFF
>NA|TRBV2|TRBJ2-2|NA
TGTGCCAGCGGACGGGAGATCCAGAACACCGGGGAGCTGTTTTTT
CASGREIQNTGELFF
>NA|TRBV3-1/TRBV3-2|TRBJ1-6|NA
TGTGCCAGCAGCCAAGGATCAGGGTTATATTCACCCCTCCACTTT
CASSQGSGLYSPLHF
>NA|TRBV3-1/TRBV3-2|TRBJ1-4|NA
TGTGCCAGCAGCCAAGAGGGAGACTGGGGGGAAAATAATGAAAAACTGTTTTTT
CASSQEGDWGENNEKLFF
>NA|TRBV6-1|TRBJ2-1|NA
TGTGCCAGCAGTGAAGCGCTTTGGCAGGGAAGTAATGAGCAGTTCTTC
CASSEALWQGSNEQFF
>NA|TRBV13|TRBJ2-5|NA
TGTGCCAGCAGCTCACAGGATTACCAAGAGACCCAGTACTTC
CASSSQDYQETQYF
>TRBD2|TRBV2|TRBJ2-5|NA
TGTGCCAGCAAGGAGCGGGGCCCTCAAGAGACCCAGTACTTC
CASKERGPQETQYF
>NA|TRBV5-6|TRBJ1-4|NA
TGTGCCAGCAGCTTGGGGCAGGGAACTAATGAAAAACTGTTTTTT
CASSLGQGTNEKLFF
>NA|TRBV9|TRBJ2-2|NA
TGTGCCAGCAGCGTAGACGGGACGAACACCGGGGAGCTGTTTTTT
CASSVDGTNTGELFF
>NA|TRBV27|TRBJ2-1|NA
TGTGCCAGCAGTTTATCAAGGCTAGCGAACAATGAGCAGTTCTTC
CASSLSRLANNEQFF
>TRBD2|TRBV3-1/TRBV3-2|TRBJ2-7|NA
TGTGCCAGCAGCCATGGCCTAGCGGGAGGTCCCTACGAGCAGTACTTC
CASSHGLAGGPYEQYF
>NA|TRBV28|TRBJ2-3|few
TGTGCCAGCAGTTTAATAATAAGATTTGGGTCGGGTCGGGAACCCTCGGGCACAGATACGCAGTATTTT
CASSLIIRFGSGREPSGTDTQYF
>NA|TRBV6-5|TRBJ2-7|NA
TGTGCCACACGACAGTCCTACGAGCAGTACTTC
CATRQSYEQYF